This T cell receptor (beta chain) stems from a study of T cell repertoires in cytomegalovirus infection. This clonotype has a handful of counts. Its antigen is unidentified. Each CDR3 protein is one row after TCRdb ran MiXCR on the reads. This sample carries a few hundred thousand distinct CDR3 sequences, nearly 35% of them seen once, and the ten largest clones take about 14%. CDR1 is SGHRS, CDR2 YFSETQ, per germline. Trimming took off 1 base at V and 0 bases at J, with 7 bases between the two ends. The CDR3 sequence is 14 residues long. The sequenced sample was cultured PBMCs, obtained from culture after CMV antigen stimulation. The V and J genes are TRBV5-1 and TRBJ2-5, with D maybe TRBD2 (5 bases). The source is a human donor in good health (CMV status not recorded). Some clones in this sample may be carry-over from other donors' samples. CDR3 region: CASSLSGNQETQYF. In nucleotides, the CDR3 is TGCGCCAGCAGCTTGTCCGGGAACCAAGAGACCCAGTACTTC.